The 31 T cell receptor beta chains below all came from one sample that was sequenced in a study of tumor and adjacent non-tumor tissue in lung cancer. Three rounds of nested PCR, following a modified ARM-PCR protocol, produced the TCRbeta library. TCRdb reprocessed the multiplex PCR reads with MiXCR, giving one entry per CDR3 protein. The table records fewer than 100,000 distinct CDR3 sequences, 76% of them present only once. The template was RNA from unsorted bulk tissue. More than 3 cm separated this lung sample from the edge of the tumor. The specimen sequenced was distant non-tumor lung tissue. The receptors come from a woman in her forties or fifties with non-small cell lung cancer.

V usage is TRBV6-1 and J usage is TRBJ2-3; a weak D match, TRBD1 (5 bases). The CDR3 spans 15 residues. Germline V gives CDR1 MNHNS, CDR2 SASEGT. V was trimmed by 7 bases and J by 4 bases, leaving 18 bases between them. The CDR3 loop is CASNRQTWGADTQYF. The CDR3 DNA reads as TGTGCCAGCAATCGACAGACATGGGGCGCAGATACGCAGTATTTT.

In the case of this clonotype: Its ends do not fully match the called genes, so a read error is possible. This chain links TRBV6-5 with TRBJ2-3, with D maybe TRBD2 (6 bases). CDR1 and CDR2 from the germline V gene are MNHEY and SVGAGI. This CDR3 has 19 amino acids. The CDR3 is CASSFSTRDFPRTTDTQYF. The CDR3 DNA is TGCGCCAGCAGTTTCTCCACCCGGGACTTCCCCCGAACCACAGATACGCAGTATTTT.

Regarding this clonotype: A read error may explain this, as a much larger clone is one base away. The chain uses TRBV6-5 and TRBJ1-5; 7 bases fit TRBD1. Germline CDR1 and CDR2: MNHEY and SVGAGI. The length of the CDR3 is 15 residues. In DNA form, the CDR3 reads TGTGCCAGCAGCCGTACAGGGGTAGGAGGCCAGCTCCAGCATTTT. Translated: CASSRTGVGGQLQHF.

On this clonotype itself: At one end, the junction sequence differs from germline, possibly due to a read error. The gene calls are TRBV10-1 and TRBJ1-6; weak D call: TRBD1 (5 bases). The germline V gene has CDR1 WNHNN and CDR2 SYGVQD (reference sequence). The CDR3 runs 13 residues. The CDR3 region has the DNA TGCGCCAGCAGTGACCAGGGTCGATCACCCCACCATTTT. This translates into CASSDQGRSPHHF.

This clonotype was found once. Its ends do not fully match the called genes, so a read error is possible. CDR3 DNA sequence: TGCAGCATCCGAATGCTGAACATCGGGGAGCTGTTTTTT. Translation: CSIRMLNIGELFF. The chain joins TRBV29-1 to TRBJ2-2; D gene unclear. The CDR3 is 13 residues long. Per germline, CDR1 SQVTM and CDR2 ANQGSEA.

Worth noting for this clonotype: It may be a read error: a sequence one base away is much more abundant. The chain has TRBV20-1 and TRBJ2-7; 8 bases line up with TRBD1. CDR1 and CDR2 (germline): DFQATT, SNEGSKA (reference sequence). The CDR3 runs 17 residues. CDR3 coding DNA: TGCAATGCTAGGGACAGGTACCGCCTCTCCCGCTCCTACGAGCAGTACTTC. Amino acids: CNARDRYRLSRSYEQYF.

Remarks on this clonotype: Because the CDR3 is missing its conserved closing phenylalanine or tryptophan, this is likely a read error. The rearrangement links TRBV11-2 to TRBJ2-1; D is possibly TRBD2 (6 bases). Germline CDR1 reads SGHAT; CDR2 reads FQNNGV. The V and J ends lost 4 bases and 6 bases respectively, with 19 bases between them. The CDR3 extends over 16 amino acids. The DNA of the CDR3 is TGTGCCAGCAGCTCCCCGGTGGGAGGAGGGGTCAATGAGCAGTTCCTC. Amino acids: CASSSPVGGGVNEQFL.

This clonotype was seen ten or more times. As DNA, the CDR3 is TGTGCCAGCCAAAAAAGGCAGGGTGATGGCAATCAGCCCCAGCATTTT. As protein: CASQKRQGDGNQPQHF. The chain carries TRBV12-3 or TRBV12-4 and TRBJ1-5; D is perhaps TRBD1 (5 bases). The CDR3 has 16 residues. V was pared by 8 bases and J by 2 bases, with 19 bases between.

This chain connects TRBV29-1 to TRBJ2-1; the match to TRBD1 covers 7 bases. Germline CDR1 SQVTM, CDR2 ANQGSEA. Unmatched junction bases numbered 9, after V lost 2 bases and J lost 2 bases. The length of the CDR3 is 16 residues. The CDR3 spells CSVESHDRVTYNEQFF. CDR3 nucleotide sequence: TGCAGCGTTGAATCTCATGACAGGGTAACCTACAATGAGCAGTTCTTC.

Notes on this clonotype: The germline gene is not matched at one end of the junction; a read error may be the cause. The chain recombines TRBV30 with TRBJ2-6; D is possibly TRBD2 (6 bases). CDR1 is GTSNPN, CDR2 SVGIG, per germline (reference sequence). The CDR3 consists of 15 residues. CDR3 region: CAWSGGAIGANVLTF. The DNA for the CDR3 is TGTGCATGGAGTGGAGGGGCGATTGGGGCCAACGTCCTGACTTTC.

This chain connects TRBV20-1 to TRBJ2-7; TRBD2 is a possible D gene (6 bases). V was clipped by 6 bases and J by 4 bases, with 22 bases between them. Germline CDR1 DFQATT, CDR2 SNEGSKA (reference sequence). The CDR3 is made up of 15 amino acids. CDR3 coding DNA: TGCAGTGCCCGCTCGTATAACGGGAGTACTTACGAGCAGTACTTC. Protein sequence: CSARSYNGSTYEQYF.

For this clonotype: An end of the junction does not agree with germline; a read error may underlie this. The J gene is TRBJ1-1, the V gene TRBV28; D not resolved. CDR1 is MDHEN and CDR2 is SYDVKM in the germline V gene. This CDR3 is 15 amino acids long. The CDR3 DNA reads TGTGCCAGTAGTTCCGCTACGGAAGGGAACACCGAAGCTTTCTTT. Its translation: CASSSATEGNTEAFF.

As to this clonotype: The CDR3 does not close with the conserved phenylalanine or tryptophan, likely indicating a read error. This chain links TRBV6-6 with TRBJ1-6, with 10 bases that match TRBD1. The CDR3 runs 14 residues. Trimming removed 5 bases from V and 10 bases from J; junction bases left unmatched: 5. The germline CDR1 and CDR2 sequences are MNHNY and SVGAGI (reference sequence). The CDR3 reads CASSQGQGFSPLHI. In nucleotides, the CDR3 is TGTGCCAGCAGTCAGGGACAGGGGTTCTCACCCCTCCACATT.

With respect to this clonotype: The CDR3 does not close with the conserved phenylalanine or tryptophan, likely indicating a read error. This chain connects TRBV5-4 to TRBJ1-1; no clear D gene. CDR1 and CDR2 (germline): SGHNT, YYREEE (reference sequence). The CDR3 loop spans 13 amino acids. The DNA of the CDR3 is TGTACCAGCAGCTTGCAGTTGAACACTGAAGCTTTCTCT. It encodes CTSSLQLNTEAFS.

With regard to this clonotype: A much larger clone sits a single nucleotide away, making a read error possible. The chain uses TRBV6-1 and TRBJ2-7; D unclear. Trimming pared 5 bases from V and 2 bases from J, leaving 19 bases between. Germline lookup yields CDR1 MNHNS and CDR2 SASEGT. The CDR3 loop spans 16 amino acids. Here the CDR3 reads CASSSHIARGAYEQYF. CDR3 DNA sequence: TGTGCCAGCAGTAGCCACATAGCCCGAGGTGCCTACGAGCAGTACTTC.

The sample holds many counts of this clonotype. This chain links TRBV28 with TRBJ1-1, with 9 bases that match TRBD1. After removal of 8 bases from V and 5 bases from J, the junction contained 12 bases not matched to a gene. The CDR3 length is 15 residues. The germline gives CDR1 MDHEN, CDR2 SYDVKM. For the CDR3, the DNA is TGTGCCAGCGCGACCGAAGGGACAGGGTTAACTGAAGCTTTCTTT. It yields the protein CASATEGTGLTEAFF.

With regard to this clonotype: Mismatch with germline at one junction end may stem from a read error. V gene TRBV6-5 combines with J gene TRBJ1-5, with D uncertain. CDR1 and CDR2 from the germline V gene are MNHEY and SVGAGI. The CDR3 covers 15 residues. As DNA, the CDR3 is TGTGCCAACAGTTACTCCAACGGAGGCGATCTGCCCCAGCATTTT. It specifies CANSYSNGGDLPQHF.

A few counts support this clonotype. The V and J genes are TRBV9 and TRBJ2-5; maybe TRBD1 (5 bases). Trimming pared 3 bases from V and 4 bases from J, leaving 16 bases between. Germline CDR1 and CDR2: SGDLS and YYNGEE. CDR3 length equals 15 residues. The CDR3 nucleotides are TGTGCCAGCAGCGCCGAAGGGGTTGGCGGAGAGACCCAGTACTTC. Its translation is CASSAEGVGGETQYF. The entire variable domain, with the rest obtained from reference TRBV9 and TRBJ2-5, is as follows: DSGVTQTPKHLITATGQRVTLRCSPRSGDLSVYWYQQSLDQGLQFLIQYYNGEERAKGNILERFSAQQFPDLHSELNLSSLELGDSALYFCASSAEGVGGETQYFGPGTRLLVL.

With regard to this clonotype: The junction departs from the called germline gene at one end, perhaps through a read error. The V and J genes are TRBV14 and TRBJ2-1; D gene uncertain. The germline V gene has CDR1 SGHDN and CDR2 FVKESK. This CDR3 has 14 residues. The CDR3 region has the DNA TGTGTCAGCAGCCTTATGGCAGGCCACGATGAGCAGTTCTTC. Its protein is CVSSLMAGHDEQFF.

This clonotype was observed a single time. The junction differs from germline at one of its ends, possibly a read error. The V and J genes are TRBV5-4 and TRBJ2-1; 8 bases match TRBD2. CDR1 SGHNT and CDR2 YYREEE come from the germline V gene (reference sequence). This CDR3 region has 13 residues. The CDR3 DNA reads as TGTGCCAGTAGCTTGCTAGCGGGTAATGAGAAGTTCTTC. This gives the protein CASSLLAGNEKFF.

About this clonotype itself: Its ends do not fully match the called genes, so a read error is possible. This sequence joins TRBV12-3 or TRBV12-4 and TRBJ2-7, with D maybe TRBD2 (6 bases). There are 12 residues in the CDR3. CDR3 coding DNA: TGTGCCAGCAGTTTTGGGGGGAGCGATCAGTACTTT. Translation gives CASSFGGSDQYF.

On this clonotype itself: This CDR3 fails to terminate in the conserved phenylalanine or tryptophan, so it likely reflects a read error. V and J are TRBV6-2 or TRBV6-3 and TRBJ2-7, with 8 bases fitting TRBD1. This CDR3 comprises 14 residues. Germline V lookup: CDR1 MNHEY, CDR2 SVGEGT. The CDR3 bases are TGCGCCAGCAGTTACGGGGACAGGCGGACCGAGCAGTACTTG. Translation gives CASSYGDRRTEQYL.

This chain uses TRBV11-2 with TRBJ2-3, with D possibly TRBD2 on 5 matching bases. Germline V CDR1 and CDR2: SGHAT, FQNNGV. The CDR3 has 13 residues. Trimming left V 9 bases short and J 4 bases short, with 14 bases between. CDR3 nucleotides: TGTGCCAGAAGCCTAGCTGAGTCAGATACGCAGTATTTT. This sequence encodes CARSLAESDTQYF.

In this sample, this clonotype turned up many times. The chain carries TRBV29-1 and TRBJ2-3; 7 bases agree with TRBD1. This CDR3 has 14 amino acids. V was pared by 3 bases and J by 2 bases, with 5 bases of the junction left unmatched. CDR1 and CDR2 from the germline V gene are SQVTM and ANQGSEA. The CDR3 DNA reads TGCAGCGTTGATGGGACAGATTTCACAGATACGCAGTATTTT. Protein sequence: CSVDGTDFTDTQYF.

In regard to this clonotype: An end of the junction does not agree with germline; a read error may underlie this. The rearrangement uses TRBV5-1 and TRBJ2-2; the D is unclear. The CDR3 extends over 14 amino acids. CDR1 and CDR2 from the germline V gene are SGHRS and YFSETQ. In DNA, the CDR3 is TGCGCCAGCAGCTTGATCAATAACATCGGGGAGCTGTTTTTT. This translates into CASSLINNIGELFF.

The chain carries TRBV5-4 and TRBJ2-2; 7 positions agree with TRBD1. The CDR3 totals 15 residues. Germline V gene sequence: CDR1 SGHNT, CDR2 YYREEE (reference sequence). CDR3 sequence (DNA): TGTACCAACCAACAAAACAGGGGGAACACCGGGGAGCTGTTTTTT. Translated, it gives CTNQQNRGNTGELFF.

In regard to this clonotype: A read error is likely, as this CDR3 ends without the conserved phenylalanine or tryptophan. This sequence joins TRBV5-6 and TRBJ2-2, with D possibly being TRBD1 (6 bases). The CDR3 covers 15 residues. Germline V lookup: CDR1 SGHDT, CDR2 YYEEEE. V was clipped by 5 bases and J by 5 bases, with 16 bases between them. CDR3 amino acids: CASSLRGTPTGELFL. The CDR3, as DNA: TGTGCCAGCAGTTTACGTGGGACACCTACCGGGGAGCTGTTTTTG.

As to this clonotype: This CDR3 is missing its conserved last phenylalanine or tryptophan, likely due to a read error. The chain links TRBV4-1 to TRBJ1-3, with D possibly being TRBD1 (5 bases). Trimming left V 1 base short and J 2 bases short, with 15 bases between. The CDR3 spans 17 residues. CDR1 and CDR2 from the germline V gene are MGHRA and YSYEKL. The CDR3 DNA reads as TGCGCCAGCAGCCAAGCGGGGGGTAACGGGGCTGGAAACACCATATATTAT. This codes for CASSQAGGNGAGNTIYY.

The chain uses TRBV20-1 and TRBJ2-1, with D maybe TRBD2 (6 bases). Germline CDR1 reads DFQATT; CDR2 reads SNEGSKA (reference sequence). V was shortened by 5 bases and J by 3 bases, with 14 bases between the two germline ends. CDR3 size: 14 residues. The chain's CDR3 is CSAHRLGGYNEQFF. The CDR3 nucleotides read TGCAGTGCTCACCGTCTCGGGGGCTACAATGAGCAGTTCTTC.

Regarding this clonotype: The junction differs from germline at one of its ends, possibly a read error. The chain links TRBV29-1 to TRBJ2-7, with D perhaps matching TRBD2 (5 bases). This CDR3 spans 12 amino acids. Germline V CDR1 and CDR2: SQVTM, ANQGSEA. CDR3 sequence reads: CRVALTSGEQYF. As DNA, the CDR3 is TGCAGAGTTGCTTTAACATCGGGGGAGCAGTACTTC.

Regarding this clonotype: A read error is likely, as this CDR3 ends without the conserved phenylalanine or tryptophan. The chain employs TRBV6-2 or TRBV6-3 and TRBJ2-7, with D uncertain. Germline V lookup: CDR1 MNHEY, CDR2 SVGEGT. This CDR3 comprises 11 residues. CDR3 protein: CTSSYGDEQYL. The CDR3 DNA follows: TGTACCAGCAGTTACGGAGACGAGCAGTACTTA.